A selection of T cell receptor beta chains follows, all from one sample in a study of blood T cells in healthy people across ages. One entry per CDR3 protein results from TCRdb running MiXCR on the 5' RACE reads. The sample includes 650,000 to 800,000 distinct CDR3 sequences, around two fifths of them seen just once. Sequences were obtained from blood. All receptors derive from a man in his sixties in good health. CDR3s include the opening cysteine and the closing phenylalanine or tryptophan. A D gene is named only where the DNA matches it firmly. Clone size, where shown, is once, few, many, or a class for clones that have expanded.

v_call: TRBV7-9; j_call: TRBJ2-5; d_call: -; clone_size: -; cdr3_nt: TGTGCCAGCAGCTTAGTGGTGCAGGGGGCGGGGGCCCAGTACTTC; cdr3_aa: CASSLVVQGAGAQYF
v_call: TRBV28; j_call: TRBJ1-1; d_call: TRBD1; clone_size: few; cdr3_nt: TGTGCCAGCAGTTCACCGGGACAGGGCGCCCGTGAAGCTTTCTTT; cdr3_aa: CASSSPGQGAREAFF
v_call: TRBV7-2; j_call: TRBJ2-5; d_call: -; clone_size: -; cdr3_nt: TGTGCCAGCAGCCCGAGAGTAGCGGTTAAGCAAGAGACCCAGTACTTC; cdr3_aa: CASSPRVAVKQETQYF
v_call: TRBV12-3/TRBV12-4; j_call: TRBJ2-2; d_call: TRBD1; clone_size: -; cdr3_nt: TGTGCCAGCAGGGACAGGGGGCGACCCGGGGAGCTGTTTTTT; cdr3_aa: CASRDRGRPGELFF
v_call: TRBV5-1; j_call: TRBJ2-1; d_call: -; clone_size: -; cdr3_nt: TGCGCCAGCAGCATTCAAACAGGTGACAATGAGCAGTTCTTC; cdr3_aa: CASSIQTGDNEQFF
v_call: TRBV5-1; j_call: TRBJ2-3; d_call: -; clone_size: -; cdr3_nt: TGCGCCAGCAGCTCACAGGGAAAGGGCACAGAGACGCAGTATTTT; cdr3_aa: CASSSQGKGTETQYF
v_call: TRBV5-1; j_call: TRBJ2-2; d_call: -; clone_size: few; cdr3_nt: TGCGCCAGCAGCCAGAGGGGGAACACCGGGGAGCTGTTTTTT; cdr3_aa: CASSQRGNTGELFF
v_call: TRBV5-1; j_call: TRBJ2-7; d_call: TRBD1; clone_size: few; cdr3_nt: TGCGCCAGCAGCTTAGGCGACAGGGGTTGGTACGAGCAGTACTTC; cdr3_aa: CASSLGDRGWYEQYF
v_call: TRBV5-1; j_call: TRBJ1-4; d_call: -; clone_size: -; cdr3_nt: TGCGCCAGCAGCTTGCACACAGGACCGGATAATGAAAAACTGTTTTTT; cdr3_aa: CASSLHTGPDNEKLFF
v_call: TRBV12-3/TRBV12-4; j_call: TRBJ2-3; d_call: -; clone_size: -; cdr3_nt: TGTGCCAGCACGCCCCTTTCGGGTAGCACAGATACGCAGTATTTT; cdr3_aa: CASTPLSGSTDTQYF
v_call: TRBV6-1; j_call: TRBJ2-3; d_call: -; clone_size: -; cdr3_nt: TGTGCCAGCAGGGTTCGCCTCGTAAGCACAGATACGCAGTATTTT; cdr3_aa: CASRVRLVSTDTQYF
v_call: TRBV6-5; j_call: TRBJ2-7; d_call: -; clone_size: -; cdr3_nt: TGTGCCAGCAGCCCACGCCTGGTAGGGTACGAGCAGTACTTC; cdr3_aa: CASSPRLVGYEQYF
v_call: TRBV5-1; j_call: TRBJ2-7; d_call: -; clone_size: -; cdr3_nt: TGCGCCAGCAGCGTGCAGTTTGGGGGCCAGGTGGACGAGCAGTACTTC; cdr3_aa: CASSVQFGGQVDEQYF
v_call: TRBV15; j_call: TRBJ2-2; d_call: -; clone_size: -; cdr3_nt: TGTGCCACACGGCCCCCCGGGAACACCGGGGAGCTGTTTTTT; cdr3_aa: CATRPPGNTGELFF
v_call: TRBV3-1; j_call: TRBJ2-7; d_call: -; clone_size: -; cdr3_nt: TGTGCCAGCAGCCAGGGTCACGCTCGCGAGCAGTACTTC; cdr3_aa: CASSQGHAREQYF